This T cell receptor beta chain stems from a study of T cell repertoires in ileal Crohn's disease. At the level of the study: About half received postoperative treatment, some 10 with thiopurines and 18 anti-TNF.

Remarks on this clone: The target antigen is unknown.

Notes on the study in general: Active smokers at surgery had more clonal expansions than non-smokers.

Libraries were prepared by immunoSEQ multiplex PCR; TCRdb keeps only in-frame clonotypes and omits some of them. The top ten clones hold less than 6.5% of a sample with 13,000 to 15,000 clones, around 70% of them seen once. This clonotype originated in an adult with Crohn's disease. The sample taken for sequencing was ileal tissue.

As DNA, the CDR3 is TGTGCCAGCAGCAAAAGAGGGGCAGGGTCCTACAATGAGCAGTTCTTC. Translated: CASSKRGAGSYNEQFF. This chain connects TRBV21-1 to TRBJ2-1. TRBV21-1 is classified as a pseudogene. This CDR3 contains 16 residues.